The clone carrying this T cell receptor beta chain appeared a single time. Its antigen remains unknown. Per germline, CDR1 LNHDA and CDR2 SQIVND (reference sequence). This CDR3 comprises 14 residues. The ends were cut back, 4 bases at V and 4 bases at J, with 14 bases in the middle. This sample is part of a study of a mutant IDH1 vaccine in newly diagnosed glioma. Study information: Following radiotherapy alone, or alongside temozolomide cycles, vaccination was started after an interval of 4-6 weeks. Patients previously underwent radiotherapy, temozolomide, or both, and most underwent both.

Regarding the study as a whole: Most patients, 85% to 95%, showed vaccine-induced immune responses.

Repertoires were generated with immunoSEQ multiplex PCR, while TCRdb's copy carries only in-frame clones and drops some. This sample has 70,000 or so clones; approximately 86% occur once, and the top ten carry about 2%. Specified time point: week 35, safety follow-up. Doses comprised 300 ug of mutant IDH1 20-mer peptide each, plus topical imiquimod. Patients carried new grade 3 or 4 IDH1-mutant astrocytomas lacking nuclear ATRX. The receptor's source is a man aged 25-45 years with glioma. Here the sequenced sample was PBMCs, taken from a glioma patient whose treatment included an IDH1 peptide vaccine. The V call is TRBV19, the J call TRBJ2-7, with D perhaps matching TRBD2 (6 bases). In DNA, the CDR3 is TGTGCCAGTAGTACAACGGAGGGGTGGTACGAGCAGTACTTC. Translation: CASSTTEGWYEQYF.